This T cell receptor (beta chain) originates from a study of long-term antiretroviral therapy in people with HIV. Survey level was the resolution at which the v3.0 immunoSEQ assay ran. TCRdb keeps only in-frame clones here, not all; method: immunoSEQ multiplex PCR. This sample has tens of thousands of clones, with 80% to 95% found just once. Study-level findings and limits: There were no data on ART adherence, viral resistance or therapy changes, a gap that limits inferences about post-ART repertoire changes. In HIV, the repertoires covered a tighter span of CDR3 lengths than in controls. After ART, diversity increased yet remained lower than transplant donor controls.

Germline values: CDR1 MGHRA, CDR2 YSYEKL. The CDR3 spans 16 residues. V lost 2 bases, J lost 5 bases, and 11 bases stayed unmatched. This clone has a single count. Its target is not known. The sample in question was unsorted PBMCs, obtained about 5.5 years after starting antiretroviral therapy. The source of this sequence is a woman in her forties with HIV. The rearrangement links TRBV4-1 to TRBJ2-7; 8 bases match TRBD1. CDR3 DNA: TGCGCCAGCAGCCAACTCGTAGGGACAGGAACAGACGAGCAGTACTTC. It translates to CASSQLVGTGTDEQYF.